This entry features one T cell receptor beta chain sequence. The antigen it recognizes is unknown. Base qualities are not at hand, and no much larger clone is one base apart. From V the trimming removes 0 bases and from J it removes 6 bases, while the gene matches leave 9 bases of the junction unaccounted for. The CDR3 sequence holds 16 residues, the cysteine and phenylalanine included. This entry keeps only the CDR3 DNA: 48 bases, framed from base 1. Sequences GTSNPN (CDR1) and SVGIG (CDR2) are obtained from the germline V gene (reference sequence). TCRB CDR3 regions were amplified from approximately 2 ug genomic DNA, or all available DNA if less, using the immunoSEQ assay. For multiplex PCR, 60 forward primers for TCR V beta segments and 13 reverse primers for J beta segments were used. To estimate reads per starting template, synthetic control templates were spiked into each sample at limiting dilution. Sequencing produced 87 bp reads on the Illumina HiSeq System. The study's processing was this. PCR and sequencing errors were removed by a nearest neighbor algorithm that merged closely related sequences. TCR overlap was defined as the percentage of unique tumor TCR beta sequences that were also present in the same patient's peripheral blood. In its TCRdb copy, this immuneACCESS table keeps in-frame sequences only and misses some clones. Where compared with another copy, unresolved V genes explain less than half of these, and the others have no known cause. That table supplies the V and J calls and clone size; D and trimming were determined from the DNA. For this sample the table gives 100,000 or so clones, of which almost 90% were detected only once. The top ten hold 2.5% to 3.5% of the sample.

These data belong to a study of glioma-infiltrating T cells after dendritic cell vaccination (TCRdb year 2016). Looking at the study overall: A cohort of 15 glioblastoma patients from Phase I and II dendritic cell vaccination trials was included, of whom 9 were newly diagnosed and 6 had recurrent disease. Between about 2002 and 2012, the patients were given dendritic cell vaccination pulsed with autologous tumor lysate. The vaccine consisted of monocyte-derived dendritic cells cultured less than nine days with IL-4 and GM-CSF, then pulsed overnight with autologous tumor lysate. Patients received three intradermal dendritic cell vaccine injections at biweekly intervals in the arm below the axilla. In glioblastoma patients vaccinated with dendritic cells, deep sequencing of TCR beta CDR3 regions served to measure the amount of tumor-infiltrating lymphocytes and to compare repertoires between tumor and blood. Survival after dendritic cell vaccination was correlated with TCR sequencing metrics such as TIL content and the overlap between tumor and blood repertoires.

Interpreted using the paper, the time point label stands for: after dendritic cell vaccination, including at tumor progression/relapse. To be selected, patients needed enough residual fresh-frozen tumor tissue and more than two years of available survival data. None of the glioblastoma patients carried an isocitrate dehydrogenase mutation, although molecular status otherwise varied. PBMC collection took place before vaccination, two weeks after the third vaccination, and at tumor progression if progression occurred. The Qiagen DNeasy Blood extraction Kit was used to extract genomic DNA. Overall results and qualifications from the work: The cohort was small and heterogeneous, few patients had complete blood and tumor sets, and even fewer had initial-recurrent tumor pairs. The TCR overlap response model with three groups was called speculative and said to need prospective validation. Higher estimated pretreatment TIL content predicted longer time to progression and overall survival after dendritic cell vaccination. No direct relationship between TCR clonality and survival was found, suggesting that a diverse polyclonal response may matter.

The rearranged segments are TRBV30 and TRBJ1-5, with 9 bases matching TRBD1. The sequencing used blood, collected after dendritic cell vaccination. The receptor was derived from a human donor with glioblastoma. The DNA sequence is given as TGTGCCTGGAGTGTACGAGGAGGGACAGGGTCTCAGCCCCAGCATTTT. The translation is CAWSVRGGTGSQPQHF. Reference TRBV30 and TRBJ1-5 genes cover what lies past the CDR3, so the full variable domain is SQTIHQWPATLVQPVGSPLSLECTVEGTSNPNLYWYRQAAGRGLQLLFYSVGIGQISSEVPQNLSASRPQDRQFILSSKKLLLSDSGFYLCAWSVRGGTGSQPQHFGDGTRLSIL.